This T cell receptor beta chain was sequenced for a study of OX40 agonist ivuxolimab in advanced cancers. Study overall: Ivuxolimab is an agonistic anti-OX40 (CD134) antibody, and patients were treated with it. At doses from 0.01 to 10 mg/kg, patients were given intravenous ivuxolimab every 2 weeks. Patients undergoing dose escalation presented with hepatocellular carcinoma, melanoma, renal cell or head and neck cancer.

In its sample, this clone was seen a few times. Autoimmune disease history or systemic immunosuppression meant exclusion. The CDR3 sequence is 14 residues long. With 5 bases removed from V and 7 bases from J, the gap between germline ends came to 14 bases. Germline lookup yields CDR1 SEHNR and CDR2 FQNEAQ (reference sequence). Method: immunoSEQ multiplex PCR; TCRdb's copy keeps in-frame clones and lacks some. This sample has about 100,000 clones, with about 80% found just once. This receptor was obtained from an adult with an advanced solid tumor such as melanoma, head and neck, liver or kidney cancer. The material was CD4+ or CD8+ T cells sorted from blood, obtained in a trial of the OX40 agonist ivuxolimab. The V call is TRBV7-9, the J call TRBJ2-2; D is perhaps TRBD2 (5 bases). The DNA for the CDR3 is TGTGCCAGCAGCCCCTCGAGTGGGAGCGGGGAGCTGTTTTTT. It yields the protein CASSPSSGSGELFF.